This T cell receptor (beta chain) was sequenced in a study of T cell responses to AZD1222 COVID-19 vaccine. Data came from immunoSEQ multiplex PCR; TCRdb stores just in-frame clones and leaves some out. Of 180,000 or so clones detected, over 80% appear once; the ten largest clones hold more than 0.85%. Remarks on this clone: What it recognizes is unknown.

V was cut by 1 base and J by 3 bases, with 13 bases left in between. This CDR3 region has 15 residues. Germline V gene lookup returns CDR1 MNHEY and CDR2 SMNVEV (reference sequence). Study-wide results and caveats: The breadth and depth of Spike-specific TCRs increased once two AZD1222 doses had been given. Donors were chiefly white British, with a greater number of females, and clonal diversity was perhaps underestimated.

The material was peripheral blood, obtained 28 days after the second dose of the MenACWY control vaccine. The source of this sequence is an adult who received the MenACWY meningococcal vaccine as a control. This chain joins TRBV27 and TRBJ2-7, with D possibly being TRBD2 (6 bases). The CDR3 sequence is CASSLYGGQNYEQYF. As DNA, the CDR3 is TGTGCCAGCAGTTTATACGGGGGTCAGAACTACGAGCAGTACTTC.